Given below is one T cell receptor (beta chain) in context. Its antigen is not yet known. No base qualities exist here, and no much larger clone lies one base off it. In the prospective study, participants were roughly 18 to 89 years old, resided in 25 or so geographic areas of the United States, and were enrolled through a virtual design. In the prospective study, participants were assigned to cohorts based on the clinical history participants reported in a screening survey and a study questionnaire. Recovered participants in ImmuneRACE Cohort 3 were defined by two consecutive negative NP/OP PCR tests, clearance by a healthcare professional, or resolution of symptoms. In the prospective study, mobile phlebotomists collected whole blood, serum and a nasopharyngeal or oropharyngeal swab from each participant. Prospective study participants could optionally give additional blood draws and questionnaires over an approximately two-month period. Before DNA extraction, blood samples from the prospective study were shipped at room temperature or frozen.

The data were obtained in a study of blood T cell repertoires in COVID-19 (TCRdb year 2020). Study-wide context: Samples covering the acute and convalescent phases of COVID-19 were provided by collaborators in the United States, Italy and Spain. The dataset comprised deeply sampled blood TCRbeta repertoires from subjects exposed to, actively infected with, or recovered from COVID-19. The repertoires were released in a freely available public database meant as a resource for research on the immune response to SARS-CoV-2. The sample metadata nearly always contained a de-identified subject ID, COVID-19 status, age in years and sex. The samples were drawn from two sources: the first 160 participants of the ongoing ImmuneRACE study, and 950 to 1,500 subjects contributed by 6 global collaborators. Where available, HLA class I and class II types were taken from metadata supplied by the sample provider and were not determined by assay-based typing. The prospective study material was composed of cDNA or gDNA derived from T cells, B-cell-depleted T cells, or PBMCs.

The CDR3 sequence holds 14 residues, the cysteine and phenylalanine included. Only the CDR3 DNA is retained, 42 bases long and in frame from the first base. Reading the germline V gene gives CDR1 LGHNA and CDR2 YSLEER. V trim: 5 bases; J trim: 7 bases; unmatched bases: 7. TCRbeta CDR3 regions were amplified from genomic DNA by means of the immunoSEQ Assay, a bias-controlled multiplex PCR. The published analysis was carried out like this. Within the assay, amplification of reference gene primers was used to estimate how many nucleated cells each sample contained. To quantify the absolute abundance of each unique TCRbeta CDR3 rearrangement, sequence reads were collapsed and filtered. For each sample, productive Simpson clonality was calculated as the square root of Simpson's diversity index across productive rearrangements. TCRdb mirrors the immuneACCESS table, restricted to in-frame sequences. Some clones are absent from its copies; in checked studies, under half trace to an unresolved V gene, and the reason for the others is unknown. V and J calls and clone size are as listed in that table; D and trimming were resolved from the DNA. This sample has a few hundred thousand clones in its table, and 88% of those were observed once. The ten largest clones take up more than 1% of the sample.

Overall results and qualifications from the work: The amount of clinical and demographic metadata varied by source and participant and was provided uncurated.

The chain uses TRBV4-3 and TRBJ1-4; the central 7 bases match TRBD1. The sample consisted of PBMCs or T cells enriched from blood (not recorded which). This clonotype originated in a woman younger than 35 who had recovered from COVID-19. In nucleotide form, the sequence is TGCGCCAGCAGCTTAGACAGGGATAGTGAAAAACTGTTTTTT. It encodes CASSLDRDSEKLFF.